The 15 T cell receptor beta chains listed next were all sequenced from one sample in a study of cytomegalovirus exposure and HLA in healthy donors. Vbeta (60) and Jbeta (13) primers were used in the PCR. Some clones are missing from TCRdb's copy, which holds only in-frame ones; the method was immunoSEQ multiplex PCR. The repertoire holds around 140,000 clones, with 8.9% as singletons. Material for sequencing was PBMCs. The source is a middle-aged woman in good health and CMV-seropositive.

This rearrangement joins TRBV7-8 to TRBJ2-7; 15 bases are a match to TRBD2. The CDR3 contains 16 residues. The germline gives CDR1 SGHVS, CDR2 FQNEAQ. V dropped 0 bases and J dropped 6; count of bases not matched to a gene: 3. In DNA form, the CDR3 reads TGTGCCAGCAGCTTAGCGGGACTAGCGGGGGGCCTCGAGCAGTACTTC. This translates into CASSLAGLAGGLEQYF. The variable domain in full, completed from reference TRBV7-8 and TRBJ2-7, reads GAGVSQSPRYKVAKRGQDVALRCDPISGHVSLFWYQQALGQGPEFLTYFQNEAQLDKSGLPSDRFFAERPEGSVSTLKIQRTQQEDSAVYLCASSLAGLAGGLEQYFGPGTRLTVT.

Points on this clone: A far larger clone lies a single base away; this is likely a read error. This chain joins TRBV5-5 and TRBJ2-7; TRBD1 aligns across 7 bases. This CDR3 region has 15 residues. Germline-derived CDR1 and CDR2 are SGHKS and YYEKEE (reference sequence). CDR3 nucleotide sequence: TGTGCCCGCAGTAGGACAGGCCTACCCCCACAGGAGCAGTACTTC. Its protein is CARSRTGLPPQEQYF.

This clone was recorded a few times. The CDR3 nucleotides read TGTGCCAGCAGCTGGGACAGATACGAGCAGTACTTC. Its translation is CASSWDRYEQYF. This chain joins TRBV5-8 and TRBJ2-7; TRBD1 matches 7 bases. The J segment lost 4 bases and the V segment lost 3 bases, leaving 1 base of the junction unmatched. The germline CDR1 and CDR2 sequences are SGHTS and YDEGEE. The CDR3 length is 12 residues.

The CDR3 DNA reads as TGCGCCAGCAGCCAAGGTGGAGTTTTCCAAGAGACCCAGTACTTC. It encodes CASSQGGVFQETQYF. The chain joins TRBV4-1 to TRBJ2-5; D is unclear. V was pared by 1 base and J by 1 base, with 10 bases between. Germline CDR1 MGHRA, CDR2 YSYEKL. This CDR3 is built from 15 residues.

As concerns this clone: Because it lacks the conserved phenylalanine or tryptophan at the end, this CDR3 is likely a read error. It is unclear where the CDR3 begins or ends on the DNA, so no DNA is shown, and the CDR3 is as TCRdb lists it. The CDR3 loop reads CAISLQGRDRSI. The chain carries TRBV10-3 and TRBJ2-7; the table calls TRBD1, which could not be checked here. Germline loops: CDR1 ENHRY, CDR2 SYGVKD. The CDR3 is 12 residues long, ends included.

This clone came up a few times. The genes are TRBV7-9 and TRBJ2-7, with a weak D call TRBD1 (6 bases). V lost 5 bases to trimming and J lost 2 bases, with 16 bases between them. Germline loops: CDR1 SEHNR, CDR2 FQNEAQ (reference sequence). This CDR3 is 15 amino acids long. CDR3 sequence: CASSPPGVPTYEQYF. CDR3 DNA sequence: TGTGCCAGCAGCCCCCCAGGGGTACCCACCTACGAGCAGTACTTC.

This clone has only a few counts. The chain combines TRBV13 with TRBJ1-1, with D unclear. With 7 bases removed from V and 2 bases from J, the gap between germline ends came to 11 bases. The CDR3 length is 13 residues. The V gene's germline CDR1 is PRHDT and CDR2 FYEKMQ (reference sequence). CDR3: CASTRSLNTEAFF. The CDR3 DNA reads TGTGCCAGCACCAGGTCCCTTAACACTGAAGCTTTCTTT.

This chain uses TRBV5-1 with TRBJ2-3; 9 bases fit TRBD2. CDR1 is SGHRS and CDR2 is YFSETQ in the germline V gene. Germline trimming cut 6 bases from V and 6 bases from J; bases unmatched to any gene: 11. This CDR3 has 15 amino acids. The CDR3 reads CASNYGGGASDTQYF. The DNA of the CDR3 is TGCGCCAGCAACTACGGCGGGGGGGCATCGGATACGCAGTATTTT.

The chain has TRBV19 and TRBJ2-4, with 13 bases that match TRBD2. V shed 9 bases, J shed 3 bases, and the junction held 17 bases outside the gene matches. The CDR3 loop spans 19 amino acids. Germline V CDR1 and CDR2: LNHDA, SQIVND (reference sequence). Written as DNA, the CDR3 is TGTGCCAGCAGACCGGGACTAGCGGGGATTCGAGTGGGCAAAAACATTCAGTACTTC. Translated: CASRPGLAGIRVGKNIQYF.

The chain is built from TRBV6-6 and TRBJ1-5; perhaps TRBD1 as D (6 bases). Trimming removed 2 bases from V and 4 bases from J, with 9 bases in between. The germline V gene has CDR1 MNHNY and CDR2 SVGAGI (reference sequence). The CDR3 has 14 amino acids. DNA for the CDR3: TGTGCCAGCAGTTACAGGACAGCTAATCAGCCCCAGCATTTT. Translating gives CASSYRTANQPQHF.

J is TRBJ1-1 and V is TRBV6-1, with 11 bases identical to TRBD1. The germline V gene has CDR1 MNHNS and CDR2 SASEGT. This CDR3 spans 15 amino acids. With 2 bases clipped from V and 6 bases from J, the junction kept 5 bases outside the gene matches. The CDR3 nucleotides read TGTGCCAGCAGTGAACGATGGACAGGGGGCCCTGAAGCTTTCTTT. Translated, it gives CASSERWTGGPEAFF.

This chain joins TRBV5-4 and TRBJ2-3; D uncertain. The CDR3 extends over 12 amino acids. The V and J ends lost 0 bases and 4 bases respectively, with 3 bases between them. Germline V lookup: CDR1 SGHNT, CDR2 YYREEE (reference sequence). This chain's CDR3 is CASSLAPDTQYF. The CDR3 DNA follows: TGTGCCAGCAGCTTGGCTCCAGATACGCAGTATTTT.

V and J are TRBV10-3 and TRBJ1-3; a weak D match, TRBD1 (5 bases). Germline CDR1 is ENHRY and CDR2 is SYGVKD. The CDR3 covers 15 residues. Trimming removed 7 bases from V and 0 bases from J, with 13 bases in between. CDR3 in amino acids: CAITPDRNSGNTIYF. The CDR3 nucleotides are TGTGCCATCACCCCAGACAGAAACTCTGGAAACACCATATATTTT.

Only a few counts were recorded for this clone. CDR3 DNA sequence: TGTGCCAGCAGCCCCTATGCCCCAGATACGCAGTATTTT. Translating it yields CASSPYAPDTQYF. The chain combines TRBV7-3 with TRBJ2-3, with D uncertain. This CDR3 region has 13 residues. From germline, CDR1 is SGHTA and CDR2 FQGTGA. The ends were cut back, 5 bases at V and 4 bases at J, with 10 bases in the middle. Using reference TRBV7-3 and TRBJ2-3 for the parts outside the CDR3, the full variable domain is GAGVSQTPSNKVTEKGKYVELRCDPISGHTALYWYRQSLGQGPEFLIYFQGTGAADDSGLPNDRFFAVRPEGSVSTLKIQRTERGDSAVYLCASSPYAPDTQYFGPGTRLTVL.

CDR3 protein: CASSPGTRTYNEQFF. CDR3 sequence (DNA): TGCGCCAGCAGCCCCGGGACACGGACCTACAATGAGCAGTTCTTC. The rearrangement links TRBV5-1 to TRBJ2-1; D perhaps matches TRBD1 (6 bases). Germline loops: CDR1 SGHRS, CDR2 YFSETQ. V was pared by 4 bases and J by 2 bases, with 13 bases between. This CDR3 comprises 15 residues.